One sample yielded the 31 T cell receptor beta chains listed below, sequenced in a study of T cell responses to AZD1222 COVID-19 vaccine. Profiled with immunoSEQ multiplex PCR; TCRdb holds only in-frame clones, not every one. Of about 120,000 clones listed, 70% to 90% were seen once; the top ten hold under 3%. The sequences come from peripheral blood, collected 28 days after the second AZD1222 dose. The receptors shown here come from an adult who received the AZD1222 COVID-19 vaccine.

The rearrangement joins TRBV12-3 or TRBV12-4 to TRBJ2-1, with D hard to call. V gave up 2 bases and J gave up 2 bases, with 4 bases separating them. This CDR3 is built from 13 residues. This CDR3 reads CASSLPPYNEQFF. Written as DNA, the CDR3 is TGTGCCAGCAGTTTACCTCCCTACAATGAGCAGTTCTTC.

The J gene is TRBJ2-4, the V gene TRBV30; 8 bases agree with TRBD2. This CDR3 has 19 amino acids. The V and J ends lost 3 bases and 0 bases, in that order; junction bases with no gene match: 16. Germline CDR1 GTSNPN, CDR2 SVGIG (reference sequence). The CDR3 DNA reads TGTGCCTGGAGGGATAGGCTTCTAGCGGGCCCGTCAGCCAAAAACATTCAGTACTTC. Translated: CAWRDRLLAGPSAKNIQYF.

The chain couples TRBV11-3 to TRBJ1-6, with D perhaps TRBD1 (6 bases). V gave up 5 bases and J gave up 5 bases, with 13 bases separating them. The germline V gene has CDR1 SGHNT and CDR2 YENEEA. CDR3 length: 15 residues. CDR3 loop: CASSLRGFNNSPLHF. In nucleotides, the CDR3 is TGTGCCAGCAGCCTCAGGGGTTTCAATAATTCACCCCTCCACTTT.

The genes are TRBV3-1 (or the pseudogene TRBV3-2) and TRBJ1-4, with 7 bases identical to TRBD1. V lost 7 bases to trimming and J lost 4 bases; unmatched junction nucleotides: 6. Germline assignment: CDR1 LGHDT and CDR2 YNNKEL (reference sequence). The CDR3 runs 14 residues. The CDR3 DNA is TGTGCCAGCACCGGCAGGGGGGATAATGAAAAACTGTTTTTT. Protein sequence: CASTGRGDNEKLFF.

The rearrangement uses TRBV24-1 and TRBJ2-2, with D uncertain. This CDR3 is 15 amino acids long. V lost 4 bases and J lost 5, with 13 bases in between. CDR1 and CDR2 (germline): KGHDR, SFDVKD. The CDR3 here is CATSEGRFRTGELFF. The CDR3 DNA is TGTGCCACCAGTGAGGGCAGGTTCCGGACCGGGGAGCTGTTTTTT.

The DNA of the CDR3 is TGTGCCAGCAGCTGGGTGGGCCAGAATAATTCACCCCTCCACTTT. Protein product: CASSWVGQNNSPLHF. The chain recombines TRBV7-9 with TRBJ1-6; no firm D call. CDR3 length equals 15 residues. Germline V gene sequence: CDR1 SEHNR, CDR2 FQNEAQ (reference sequence). Trimming left V 4 bases short and J 5 bases short, with 12 bases between.

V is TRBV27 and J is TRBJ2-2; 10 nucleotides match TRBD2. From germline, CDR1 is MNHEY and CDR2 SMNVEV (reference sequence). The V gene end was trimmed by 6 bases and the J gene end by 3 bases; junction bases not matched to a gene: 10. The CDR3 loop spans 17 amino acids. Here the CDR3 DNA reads TGTGCCAGCAGGGGGCAGCGGGGGGGCTGGGACACCGGGGAGCTGTTTTTT. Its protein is CASRGQRGGWDTGELFF.

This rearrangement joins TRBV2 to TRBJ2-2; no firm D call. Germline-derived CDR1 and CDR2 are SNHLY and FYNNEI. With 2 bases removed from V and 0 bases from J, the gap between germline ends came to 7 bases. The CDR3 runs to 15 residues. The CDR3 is CASSEHLANTGELFF. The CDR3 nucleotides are TGTGCCAGCAGTGAACACTTAGCGAACACCGGGGAGCTGTTTTTT.

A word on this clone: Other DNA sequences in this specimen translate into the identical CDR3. CDR3 in amino acids: CASSLSGGTDTQYF. The CDR3 coding sequence is TGTGCCAGCAGCCTTAGCGGGGGGACAGATACGCAGTATTTT. The V gene is TRBV3-1 (or the pseudogene TRBV3-2), the J gene TRBJ2-3, with 10 nucleotides matching TRBD2. Unmatched junction bases numbered 1, after V lost 4 bases and J lost 3 bases. This CDR3 has 14 residues. Germline loops: CDR1 LGHDT, CDR2 YNNKEL (reference sequence).

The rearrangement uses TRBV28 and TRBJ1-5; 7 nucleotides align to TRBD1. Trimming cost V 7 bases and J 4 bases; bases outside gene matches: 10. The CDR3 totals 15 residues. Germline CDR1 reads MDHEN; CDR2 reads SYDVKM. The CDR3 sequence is CASTTLTGFNQPQHF. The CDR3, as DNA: TGTGCCAGCACCACGTTGACAGGGTTTAATCAGCCCCAGCATTTT. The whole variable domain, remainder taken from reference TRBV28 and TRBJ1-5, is DVKVTQSSRYLVKRTGEKVFLECVQDMDHENMFWYRQDPGLGLRLIYFSYDVKMKEKGDIPEGYSVSREKKERFSLILESASTNQTSMYLCASTTLTGFNQPQHFGDGTRLSIL.

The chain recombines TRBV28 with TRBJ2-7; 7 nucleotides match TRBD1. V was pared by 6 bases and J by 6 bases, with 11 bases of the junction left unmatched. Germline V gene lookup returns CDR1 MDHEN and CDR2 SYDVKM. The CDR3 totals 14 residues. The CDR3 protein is CASSQDRVRCEQYF. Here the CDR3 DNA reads TGTGCCAGCAGCCAAGACAGGGTAAGGTGCGAGCAGTACTTC.

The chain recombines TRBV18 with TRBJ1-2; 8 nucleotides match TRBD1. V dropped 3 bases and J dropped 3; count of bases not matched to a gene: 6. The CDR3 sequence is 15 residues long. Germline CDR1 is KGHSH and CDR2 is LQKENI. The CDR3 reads CASSPFGQGDYGYTF. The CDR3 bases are TGTGCCAGCTCACCCTTCGGACAGGGAGACTATGGCTACACCTTC.

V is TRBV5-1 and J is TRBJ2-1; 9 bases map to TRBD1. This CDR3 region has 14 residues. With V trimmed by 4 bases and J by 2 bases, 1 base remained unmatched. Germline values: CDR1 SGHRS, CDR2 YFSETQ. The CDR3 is CASSRDRAYNEQFF. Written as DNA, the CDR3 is TGCGCCAGCAGCCGGGACAGGGCCTACAATGAGCAGTTCTTC.

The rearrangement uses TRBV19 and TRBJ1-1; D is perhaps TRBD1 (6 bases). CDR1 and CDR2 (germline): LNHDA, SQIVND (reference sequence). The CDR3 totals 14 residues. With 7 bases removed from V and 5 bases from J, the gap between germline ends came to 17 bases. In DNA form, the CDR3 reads TGTGCCAGTATTCGAAAGAACAGGGAGACTGAAGCTTTCTTT. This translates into CASIRKNRETEAFF.

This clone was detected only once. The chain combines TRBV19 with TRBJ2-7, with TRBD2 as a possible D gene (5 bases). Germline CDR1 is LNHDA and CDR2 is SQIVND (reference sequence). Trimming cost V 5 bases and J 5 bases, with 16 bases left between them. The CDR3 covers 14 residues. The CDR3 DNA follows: TGTGCCAGTAGTTCAGGACGCGGGCGTAACGAGCAGTACTTC. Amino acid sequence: CASSSGRGRNEQYF.

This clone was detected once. The CDR3 bases are TGTGCCAGCAGCTCCGTAGCGGGGGGGCTCGGGGAGCTGTTTTTT. Encoded protein: CASSSVAGGLGELFF. The V and J genes are TRBV5-4 and TRBJ2-2; TRBD2 matches 11 bases. Germline values: CDR1 SGHNT, CDR2 YYREEE (reference sequence). The ends lost 3 bases at V and 7 bases at J; junction bases unmatched: 5. This CDR3 contains 15 residues.

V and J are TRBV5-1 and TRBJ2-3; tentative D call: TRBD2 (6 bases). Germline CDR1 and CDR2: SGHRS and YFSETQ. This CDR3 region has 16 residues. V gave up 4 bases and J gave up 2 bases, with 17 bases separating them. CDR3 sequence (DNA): TGCGCCAGCAGCCTTGGGGCTAGCGCGAACACAGATACGCAGTATTTT. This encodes CASSLGASANTDTQYF. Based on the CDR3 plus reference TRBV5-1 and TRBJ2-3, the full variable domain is KAGVTQTPRYLIKTRGQQVTLSCSPISGHRSVSWYQQTPGQGLQFLFEYFSETQRNKGNFPGRFSGRQFSNSRSEMNVSTLELGDSALYLCASSLGASANTDTQYFGPGTRLTVL.

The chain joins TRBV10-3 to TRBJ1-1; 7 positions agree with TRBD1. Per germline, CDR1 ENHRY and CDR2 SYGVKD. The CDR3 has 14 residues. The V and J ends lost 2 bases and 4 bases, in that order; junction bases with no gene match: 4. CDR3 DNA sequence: TGTGCCATCAGTGAGCGCCAGGGGGGCACTGAAGCTTTCTTT. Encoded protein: CAISERQGGTEAFF.

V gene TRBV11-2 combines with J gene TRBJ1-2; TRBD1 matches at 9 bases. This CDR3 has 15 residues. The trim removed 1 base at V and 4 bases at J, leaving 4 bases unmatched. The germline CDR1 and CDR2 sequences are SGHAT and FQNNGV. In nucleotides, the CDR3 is TGTGCCAGCAGCTTAGTGGAACAGGGGGCCTATGGCTACACCTTC. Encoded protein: CASSLVEQGAYGYTF.

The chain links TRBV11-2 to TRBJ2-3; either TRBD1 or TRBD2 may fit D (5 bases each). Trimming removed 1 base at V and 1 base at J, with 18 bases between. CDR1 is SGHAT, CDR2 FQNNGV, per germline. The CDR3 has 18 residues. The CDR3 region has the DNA TGTGCCAGCAGCTTAGCCCCTCCCGGGACGCTCGGCACAGATACGCAGTATTTT. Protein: CASSLAPPGTLGTDTQYF.

The CDR3 DNA reads as TGTGCCAGTAGTCGGCTCGGGACCGACGAATCACCCCTCCACTTT. It codes for CASSRLGTDESPLHF. The rearrangement joins TRBV19 to TRBJ1-6; tentative D call: TRBD1 (5 bases). Trimming left V 5 bases short and J 10 bases short, with 18 bases between. The germline V gene has CDR1 LNHDA and CDR2 SQIVND (reference sequence). CDR3 length: 15 residues.

The CDR3 DNA reads TGTGCCAGCAGCCGCAACAGCCAGCCCCAGCATTTT. As protein: CASSRNSQPQHF. The chain combines TRBV7-9 with TRBJ1-5; D uncertain. The CDR3 loop spans 12 amino acids. Germline CDR1 is SEHNR and CDR2 is FQNEAQ (reference sequence). The V end was cut by 5 bases, the J end by 7 bases, with 9 bases between.

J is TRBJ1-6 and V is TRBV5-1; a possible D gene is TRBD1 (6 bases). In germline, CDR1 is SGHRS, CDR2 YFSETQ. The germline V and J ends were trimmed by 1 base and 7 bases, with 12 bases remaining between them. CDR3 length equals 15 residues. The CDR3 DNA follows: TGCGCCAGCAGCTTGAGGGGACAAGAAAATTCACCCCTCCACTTT. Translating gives CASSLRGQENSPLHF.

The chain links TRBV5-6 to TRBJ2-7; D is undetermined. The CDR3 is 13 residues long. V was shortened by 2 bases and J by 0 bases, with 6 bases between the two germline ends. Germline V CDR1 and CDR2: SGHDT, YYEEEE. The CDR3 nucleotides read TGTGCCAGCAGCTTAAGTAGCTCCTACGAGCAGTACTTC. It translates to CASSLSSSYEQYF.

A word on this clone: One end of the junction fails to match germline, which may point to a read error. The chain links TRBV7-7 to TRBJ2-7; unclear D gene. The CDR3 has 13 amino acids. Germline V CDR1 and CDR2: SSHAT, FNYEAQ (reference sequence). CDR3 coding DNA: TGTGCTAGCAGCTTAGGATGGTCCTACGAGCAGTACTTC. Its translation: CASSLGWSYEQYF. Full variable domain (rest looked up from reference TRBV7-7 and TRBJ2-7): GAGVSQSPRYKVTKRGQDVTLRCDPISSHATLYWYQQALGQGPEFLTYFNYEAQPDKSGLPSDRFSAERPEGSISTLTIQRTEQRDSAMYRCASSLGWSYEQYFGPGTRLTVT.

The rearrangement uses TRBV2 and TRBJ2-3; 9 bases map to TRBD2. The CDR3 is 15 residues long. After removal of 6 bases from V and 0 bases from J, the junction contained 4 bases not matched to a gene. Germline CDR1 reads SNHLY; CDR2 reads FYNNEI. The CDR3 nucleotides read TGTGCCAGCAGACCTACTAGCGGGAGCACAGATACGCAGTATTTT. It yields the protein CASRPTSGSTDTQYF.

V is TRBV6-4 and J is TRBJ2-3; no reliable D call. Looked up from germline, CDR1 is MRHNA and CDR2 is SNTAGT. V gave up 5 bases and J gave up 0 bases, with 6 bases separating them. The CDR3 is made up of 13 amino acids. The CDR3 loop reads CASSQTSTDTQYF. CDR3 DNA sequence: TGTGCCAGCAGTCAAACGAGCACAGATACGCAGTATTTT.

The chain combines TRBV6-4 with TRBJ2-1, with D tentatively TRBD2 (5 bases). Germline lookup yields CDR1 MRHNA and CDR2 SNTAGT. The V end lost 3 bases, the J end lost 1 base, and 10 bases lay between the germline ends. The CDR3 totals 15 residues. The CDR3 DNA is TGTGCCAGCAGTGAGGGCGCGGGTTCCTACAATGAGCAGTTCTTC. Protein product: CASSEGAGSYNEQFF.

CDR3 residues: CASSSTQGGNTEAFF. In DNA, the CDR3 is TGTGCCAGTAGCAGTACCCAGGGGGGGAACACTGAAGCTTTCTTT. The chain is built from TRBV19 and TRBJ1-1; 7 bases line up with TRBD1. The ends lost 6 bases at V and 1 base at J; junction bases unmatched: 8. This CDR3 spans 15 amino acids. Per the germline V gene, CDR1 is LNHDA and CDR2 is SQIVND (reference sequence).

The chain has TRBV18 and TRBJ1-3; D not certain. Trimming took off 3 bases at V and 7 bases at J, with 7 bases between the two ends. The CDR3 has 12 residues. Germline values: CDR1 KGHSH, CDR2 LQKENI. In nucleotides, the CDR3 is TGTGCCAGCTCACCTTTGGGGAACACCATATATTTT. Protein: CASSPLGNTIYF.

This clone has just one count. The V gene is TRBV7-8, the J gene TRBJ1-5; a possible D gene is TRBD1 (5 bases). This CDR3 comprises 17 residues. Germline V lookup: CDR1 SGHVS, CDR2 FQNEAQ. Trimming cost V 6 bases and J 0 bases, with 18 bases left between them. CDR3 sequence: CASSSSGGSNSNQPQHF. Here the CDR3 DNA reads TGTGCCAGCAGTTCAAGTGGGGGTTCAAATAGCAATCAGCCCCAGCATTTT.